The clone carrying this T cell receptor (beta chain) is labeled as medium-sized. Its antigen is as yet unknown. V gave up 10 bases and J gave up 9 bases, with 6 bases separating them. The CDR3 spans 8 residues. Treg sorting used a CD4+CD25+CD127-/low gate. Regarding the study as a whole: Under 2.1% of tumor Treg sequences matched blood Tregs or memory cells. Tumor Tregs overlapped most with tumor, then blood, naive CD4+ cells. The TCR gene usage of tumor memory CD4+ T cells clustered together with blood and lymph node memory CD4+ cells and with lymph node naive CD4+ cells.

TRBV12-4/TRBJ1-2 clonotypes were amplified with adaptor-ligated barcode primers. TCRdb passed the multiplex PCR reads through MiXCR, listing each CDR3 protein once. The table lists some 2,300 distinct CDR3 sequences, roughly 2.3% of them singletons. The chain employs TRBV12-3 or TRBV12-4 and TRBJ1-2; no clear D gene. The specimen sequenced was tumor-infiltrating Tregs sorted from the breast tumor. The sequence was collected from a female donor with breast cancer. The CDR3 is CATGRYTF. DNA of the CDR3: TGTGCCACCGGACGCTACACCTTC.